The 13 T cell receptor beta chains below were found in one sample sequenced in a study of OX40 agonist ivuxolimab in advanced cancers. Assay: immunoSEQ multiplex PCR; the TCRdb copy retains only in-frame clones and omits some. This table has 70,000 to 75,000 clones, 70% to 85% appearing once. The sequencing here drew on CD4+ or CD8+ T cells sorted from blood, taken in a trial of the OX40 agonist ivuxolimab. These receptor sequences come from an adult with an advanced solid tumor such as melanoma, head and neck, liver or kidney cancer.

This chain uses TRBV5-4 with TRBJ1-1, with a possible D match to TRBD1 (6 bases). Germline CDR1 and CDR2: SGHNT and YYREEE (reference sequence). Trimming removed 5 bases at V and 1 base at J, with 9 bases between. This CDR3 contains 13 residues. The CDR3 region has the DNA TGTGCCAGCAGGGGACAAGGGAACACTGAAGCTTTCTTT. Its translation: CASRGQGNTEAFF.

The chain is built from TRBV12-2 and TRBJ2-4; the DNA was not compared with TRBD2, the D call given in the table. TRBV12-2 is a known pseudogene. The length of the CDR3 is 14 residues. The CDR3 region has the DNA TGTGCAAGTCGCTCACGGGGGGCGCGAGACATTCAGTACTTC. Its translation: CASRSRGARDIQYF.

The V and J genes are TRBV7-2 and TRBJ2-1; the D is unclear. The CDR3 totals 13 residues. Trimming took off 5 bases at V and 12 bases at J, with 17 bases between the two ends. From germline, CDR1 is SGHTA and CDR2 FQGNSA. The CDR3 DNA is TGTGCCAGCAGCCTCCCCCAAGCCGGGCGGCAGTTCTTC. Its protein is CASSLPQAGRQFF.

The V gene is TRBV10-3, the J gene TRBJ1-5; no reliable D call. CDR3 length: 12 amino acids. V was clipped by 3 bases and J by 6 bases, with 6 bases between them. Germline loops: CDR1 ENHRY, CDR2 SYGVKD. CDR3 coding DNA: TGTGCCATCAGTGATAGTGTTCAGCCCCAGCATTTT. It yields the protein CAISDSVQPQHF.

The V and J genes are TRBV5-4 and TRBJ2-1, with 13 bases identical to TRBD2. V shed 4 bases, J shed 0 bases, and the junction held 4 bases outside the gene matches. Germline CDR1 and CDR2: SGHNT and YYREEE (reference sequence). This CDR3 is 17 amino acids long. Written as DNA, the CDR3 is TGTGCCAGCAGCACTGGACTAGCGGGGGCCTCCTACAATGAGCAGTTCTTC. Translated: CASSTGLAGASYNEQFF.

The chain has TRBV5-5 and TRBJ2-2; TRBD1 aligns across 8 bases. The CDR3 extends over 16 amino acids. Germline V gives CDR1 SGHKS, CDR2 YYEKEE (reference sequence). The J segment lost 6 bases and the V segment lost 0 bases, leaving 7 bases of the junction unmatched. The CDR3 protein is CASSLELTGGPGELFF. The DNA of the CDR3 is TGTGCCAGCAGCTTGGAGCTTACAGGGGGACCCGGGGAGCTGTTTTTT.

The gene calls are TRBV5-1 and TRBJ2-2, with D possibly TRBD1 on 5 matching bases. Germline V lookup: CDR1 SGHRS, CDR2 YFSETQ. The germline V and J ends were trimmed by 1 base and 0 bases, with 7 bases remaining between them. CDR3 length equals 15 residues. The CDR3 DNA is TGCGCCAGCAGCTTGCAGGGTGCGAACACCGGGGAGCTGTTTTTT. Translated, it gives CASSLQGANTGELFF.

The rearrangement uses TRBV29-1 and TRBJ2-1, with TRBD1 matching over 10 bases. The CDR3 sequence is 13 residues long. The germline gives CDR1 SQVTM, CDR2 ANQGSEA. Trimming took 7 bases from V and 12 from J; bases not matched to a gene: 12. The CDR3 reads CSAGQGGPMRQFF. As DNA, the CDR3 is TGCAGCGCCGGACAGGGGGGACCAATGAGGCAGTTCTTC.

This rearrangement joins TRBV11-2 to TRBJ1-2, with 8 bases fitting TRBD1. Germline assignment: CDR1 SGHAT and CDR2 FQNNGV. The CDR3 totals 15 residues. V lost 0 bases, J lost 5 bases, and 5 bases stayed unmatched. CDR3 protein: CASSLDAGTGYGYTF. CDR3 DNA sequence: TGTGCCAGCAGCTTAGATGCCGGGACAGGATATGGCTACACCTTC. Using reference TRBV11-2 and TRBJ1-2 for the parts outside the CDR3, the full variable domain is EAGVAQSPRYKIIEKRQSVAFWCNPISGHATLYWYQQILGQGPKLLIQFQNNGVVDDSQLPKDRFSAERLKGVDSTLKIQPAKLEDSAVYLCASSLDAGTGYGYTFGSGTRLTVV.

The chain recombines TRBV2 with TRBJ2-5, with D unresolved. Germline V gene lookup returns CDR1 SNHLY and CDR2 FYNNEI. The CDR3 has 10 amino acids. The V end lost 5 bases, the J end lost 5 bases, and 3 bases lay between the germline ends. The CDR3 here is CASSYETQYF. As DNA, the CDR3 is TGTGCCAGCAGTTATGAGACCCAGTACTTC.

The V gene is TRBV19, the J gene TRBJ1-5, with 10 bases lining up with TRBD1. The CDR3 is made up of 17 amino acids. Per germline, CDR1 LNHDA and CDR2 SQIVND (reference sequence). After removal of 3 bases from V and 5 bases from J, the junction contained 10 bases not matched to a gene. CDR3 bases: TGTGCCAGTAGTATGTATGAGTATGGGACAGGGGATCAGCCCCAGCATTTT. Its translation: CASSMYEYGTGDQPQHF. The whole variable domain, remainder taken from reference TRBV19 and TRBJ1-5, is DGGITQSPKYLFRKEGQNVTLSCEQNLNHDAMYWYRQDPGQGLRLIYYSQIVNDFQKGDIAEGYSVSREKKESFPLTVTSAQKNPTAFYLCASSMYEYGTGDQPQHFGDGTRLSIL.

This rearrangement joins TRBV7-3 to TRBJ2-1, with D perhaps matching TRBD1 or TRBD2 (5 bases each). The CDR3 runs to 15 residues. Germline V gene data show CDR1 as SGHTA and CDR2 as FQGTGA. V was cut by 5 bases and J by 0 bases, with 11 bases left in between. The CDR3 DNA is TGTGCCAGCAGCCGGGACGGCAGCTCCTACAATGAGCAGTTCTTC. Its translation is CASSRDGSSYNEQFF.

This clone was counted a few times. The rearrangement joins TRBV2 to TRBJ1-5; D unclear. The CDR3 length is 14 residues. Germline loops: CDR1 SNHLY, CDR2 FYNNEI. V lost 8 bases to trimming and J lost 5 bases, with 16 bases between them. CDR3 in DNA: TGTGCCAGCGGAAACAACGGACTGTATCAGCCCCAGCATTTT. Amino acid sequence: CASGNNGLYQPQHF. Variable domain in full (rest from reference TRBV2 and TRBJ1-5): EPEVTQTPSHQVTQMGQEVILRCVPISNHLYFYWYRQILGQKVEFLVSFYNNEISEKSEIFDDQFSVERPDGSNFTLKIRSTKLEDSAMYFCASGNNGLYQPQHFGDGTRLSIL.